The rows below give T cell receptor beta chains drawn from one sample of a study of T cell responses to AZD1222 COVID-19 vaccine. The table came from immunoSEQ multiplex PCR; TCRdb's copy has only in-frame clones and leaves some out. The data hold roughly 150,000 clones, with around nine tenths observed a single time. Sample: peripheral blood, taken on day 0 of AZD1222 vaccination. Receptors were obtained from an adult in good health. Both conserved end residues are part of each CDR3. A D gene is named only where the DNA matches it firmly. Clone size appears in some rows only: once, few, many, or a class for an expanded clone.

v_gene: TRBV5-1; j_gene: TRBJ1-1; d_gene: .; abundance: .; CDR3nt: TGCGCCAGCAGCTTGGACACGGGCACTGAAGCTTTCTTT; CDR3aa: CASSLDTGTEAFF
v_gene: TRBV4-3; j_gene: TRBJ2-1; d_gene: .; abundance: .; CDR3nt: TGCGCCAGCAGCCAAGATCCGGGGGAGGTCTACAATGAGCAGTTCTTC; CDR3aa: CASSQDPGEVYNEQFF
v_gene: TRBV5-4; j_gene: TRBJ2-3; d_gene: TRBD2; abundance: .; CDR3nt: TGTGCCAGCAGCTTGGCAGCGGGAGACACAGATACGCAGTATTTT; CDR3aa: CASSLAAGDTDTQYF
v_gene: TRBV7-9; j_gene: TRBJ2-7; d_gene: TRBD1; abundance: .; CDR3nt: TGTGCCAGCAGCCCTAGACAGGGGGAGTACGAGCAGTACTTC; CDR3aa: CASSPRQGEYEQYF
v_gene: TRBV7-2; j_gene: TRBJ1-6; d_gene: .; abundance: once; CDR3nt: TGTGCCAGCAGCACCACTAGCCCCTATAATTCACCCCTCCACTTT; CDR3aa: CASSTTSPYNSPLHF
v_gene: TRBV5-1; j_gene: TRBJ2-3; d_gene: TRBD2; abundance: .; CDR3nt: TGCGCCAGCATGAGTGGACTAGCGGGCAGCACAGATACGCAGTATTTT; CDR3aa: CASMSGLAGSTDTQYF
v_gene: TRBV2; j_gene: TRBJ1-5; d_gene: TRBD1; abundance: .; CDR3nt: TGTGCCAGCAGTGGGGACAGTCGTAGCAATCAGCCCCAGCATTTT; CDR3aa: CASSGDSRSNQPQHF
v_gene: TRBV24-1; j_gene: TRBJ2-3; d_gene: TRBD2; abundance: .; CDR3nt: TGTGCCACCAGTGATCCAAGTTGGGGAGGGAGTGGAGATACGCAGTATTTT; CDR3aa: CATSDPSWGGSGDTQYF
v_gene: TRBV5-4; j_gene: TRBJ2-1; d_gene: .; abundance: .; CDR3nt: TGTGCCAGCAGCTTAGAAAGCGTTTTTGATATTGAGCAGTTCTTC; CDR3aa: CASSLESVFDIEQFF
v_gene: TRBV7-9; j_gene: TRBJ1-1; d_gene: .; abundance: .; CDR3nt: TGTGCCAGCAGCTTAGCGCAGGTTCTGAACACTGAAGCTTTCTTT; CDR3aa: CASSLAQVLNTEAFF
v_gene: TRBV6-1; j_gene: TRBJ2-7; d_gene: .; abundance: .; CDR3nt: TGTGCCAGCAGTGATGTGGCAACCACCTACGAGCAGTACTTC; CDR3aa: CASSDVATTYEQYF
v_gene: TRBV5-8; j_gene: TRBJ2-3; d_gene: TRBD2; abundance: .; CDR3nt: TGTGCCAGCAGCTTGTTGCTAGCGGGCACAGATACGCAGTATTTT; CDR3aa: CASSLLLAGTDTQYF
v_gene: TRBV6-5; j_gene: TRBJ2-5; d_gene: .; abundance: .; CDR3nt: TGTGCCAGCAGTTACGGGAAACAAGAGACCCAGTACTTC; CDR3aa: CASSYGKQETQYF
v_gene: TRBV5-4; j_gene: TRBJ2-2; d_gene: .; abundance: .; CDR3nt: TGTGCCAGCAGCTTTCAGGGGAGACCGACCGGGGAGCTGTTTTTT; CDR3aa: CASSFQGRPTGELFF
v_gene: TRBV28; j_gene: TRBJ1-2; d_gene: TRBD1; abundance: once; CDR3nt: TGTGCCAGCAGTGTACAGGGGGATAACTATGGCTACACCTTC; CDR3aa: CASSVQGDNYGYTF
v_gene: TRBV29-1; j_gene: TRBJ2-1; d_gene: TRBD1; abundance: .; CDR3nt: TGCAGCGTTGTAGCCGGGACAGGGGCCTACAATGAGCAGTTCTTC; CDR3aa: CSVVAGTGAYNEQFF
v_gene: TRBV6-2/TRBV6-3; j_gene: TRBJ1-5; d_gene: .; abundance: .; CDR3nt: TGTGCCAGCAGTTACTTCGGGTCTGGCAATCAGCCCCAGCATTTT; CDR3aa: CASSYFGSGNQPQHF
v_gene: TRBV28; j_gene: TRBJ1-2; d_gene: .; abundance: .; CDR3nt: TGTGCCAGCAGTTTATTTCCCAGCAACTATGGCTACACCTTC; CDR3aa: CASSLFPSNYGYTF
v_gene: TRBV25-1; j_gene: TRBJ1-5; d_gene: .; abundance: .; CDR3nt: TGTGCCAGCAGTGACGGCCAGGCGAGGGGTCAGCCCCAGCATTTT; CDR3aa: CASSDGQARGQPQHF
v_gene: TRBV6-5; j_gene: TRBJ2-3; d_gene: .; abundance: .; CDR3nt: TGTGCCAGCAGGCGCCGACAGGACACAGATACGCAGTATTTT; CDR3aa: CASRRRQDTDTQYF
v_gene: TRBV7-3; j_gene: TRBJ2-1; d_gene: .; abundance: once; CDR3nt: TGTGCCAGCAGCTTAAATTCGGGCAGGTTCTCCTACAATGAGCAGTTCTTC; CDR3aa: CASSLNSGRFSYNEQFF
v_gene: TRBV7-3; j_gene: TRBJ1-1; d_gene: .; abundance: .; CDR3nt: TGTGCCAGCAGCTTGGGCACTGAAGCTTTCTTT; CDR3aa: CASSLGTEAFF
v_gene: TRBV5-1; j_gene: TRBJ2-5; d_gene: .; abundance: .; CDR3nt: TGCGCCAGCAGCTTTGGAGGTGCCGGGGGAGAGACCCAGTACTTC; CDR3aa: CASSFGGAGGETQYF
v_gene: TRBV28; j_gene: TRBJ1-5; d_gene: .; abundance: .; CDR3nt: TGTGCCAGCAGTTTTCCCCGCACGCAGGGACAACTATATAGCAATCAGCCCCAGCATTTT; CDR3aa: CASSFPRTQGQLYSNQPQHF
v_gene: TRBV6-2/TRBV6-3; j_gene: TRBJ2-7; d_gene: TRBD2; abundance: .; CDR3nt: TGTGCCAGCAGTGCAGCGGGAAGGTACGAGCAGTACTTC; CDR3aa: CASSAAGRYEQYF
v_gene: TRBV2; j_gene: TRBJ2-1; d_gene: .; abundance: once; CDR3nt: TGTGCCGGGGGGAGTGATGAGCAGTTCTTC; CDR3aa: CAGGSDEQFF
v_gene: TRBV28; j_gene: TRBJ2-1; d_gene: TRBD2; abundance: .; CDR3nt: TGTGCCAGCAAAATGGGGTATACGGGTGTGGGGACTAGCGATAATGAGCAGTTCTTC; CDR3aa: CASKMGYTGVGTSDNEQFF
v_gene: TRBV28; j_gene: TRBJ1-6; d_gene: TRBD1; abundance: .; CDR3nt: TGTGCCAGCGACTCGGGACAGGGTGGTTCACCCCTCCACTTT; CDR3aa: CASDSGQGGSPLHF
v_gene: TRBV19; j_gene: TRBJ2-6; d_gene: TRBD1; abundance: .; CDR3nt: TGTGCCAGTAGTGCACAGGGGCGTTTGGGGGGGGCCAACGTCCTGACTTTC; CDR3aa: CASSAQGRLGGANVLTF
v_gene: TRBV9; j_gene: TRBJ2-6; d_gene: .; abundance: .; CDR3nt: TGTGCCAGCAACCGTAGTGGTTGGTCGAGCTCTGGGGCCAACGTCCTGACTTTC; CDR3aa: CASNRSGWSSSGANVLTF
v_gene: TRBV5-4; j_gene: TRBJ2-2; d_gene: TRBD2; abundance: .; CDR3nt: TGTGCCAGCAGCCGGGGGACTAGCGGGGTGACCGGGGAGCTGTTTTTT; CDR3aa: CASSRGTSGVTGELFF
v_gene: TRBV10-3; j_gene: TRBJ1-6; d_gene: .; abundance: .; CDR3nt: TGTGCCATCAGTGTTACAGATTTATCACCCCTCCACTTT; CDR3aa: CAISVTDLSPLHF
v_gene: TRBV6-4; j_gene: TRBJ1-2; d_gene: .; abundance: few; CDR3nt: TGTGCCAGCAGTGACGGGCCGGGGAGAGGGAACTATGGCTACACCTTC; CDR3aa: CASSDGPGRGNYGYTF
v_gene: TRBV4-1; j_gene: TRBJ1-6; d_gene: .; abundance: .; CDR3nt: TGCGCCAGCAGCCAAGATGAGGGAGCGGATTCACCCCTCCACTTT; CDR3aa: CASSQDEGADSPLHF
v_gene: TRBV6-1; j_gene: TRBJ1-1; d_gene: .; abundance: once; CDR3nt: TGTGCCAGCAGTGATTTTATGAGTGCGATGAACACTGAAGCTTTCTTT; CDR3aa: CASSDFMSAMNTEAFF
v_gene: TRBV6-4; j_gene: TRBJ2-2; d_gene: .; abundance: .; CDR3nt: TGTGCCAGCAGTGACTCGAGGGGCGGCACCGGGGAGCTGTTTTTT; CDR3aa: CASSDSRGGTGELFF
v_gene: TRBV28; j_gene: TRBJ1-3; d_gene: TRBD1; abundance: once; CDR3nt: TGTGCCAGCAGAGAGGACAGGGTTGGAAACACCATATATTTT; CDR3aa: CASREDRVGNTIYF
v_gene: TRBV7-8; j_gene: TRBJ2-7; d_gene: .; abundance: .; CDR3nt: TGTGCCAGCAGCTTAGGAGCCGGAGTAGGCTACGAGCAGTACTTC; CDR3aa: CASSLGAGVGYEQYF
v_gene: TRBV11-3; j_gene: TRBJ2-3; d_gene: TRBD2; abundance: .; CDR3nt: TGTGCCAGCAGCTCCCGGACTAGCGGGAGTGGCACAGATACGCAGTATTTT; CDR3aa: CASSSRTSGSGTDTQYF
v_gene: TRBV18; j_gene: TRBJ2-3; d_gene: .; abundance: .; CDR3nt: TGTGCCAGCTCACCAACGACTAGCACAGATACGCAGTATTTT; CDR3aa: CASSPTTSTDTQYF
v_gene: TRBV5-1; j_gene: TRBJ1-6; d_gene: .; abundance: .; CDR3nt: TGCGCCAGCAGCGAGAGGGGGGGTAATTCACCCCTCCACTTT; CDR3aa: CASSERGGNSPLHF
v_gene: TRBV4-3; j_gene: TRBJ2-1; d_gene: TRBD2; abundance: .; CDR3nt: TGCGCCAGCAGCCAAGTCAAGTGGGCGGGAGGGCTGATCTACAATGAGCAGTTCTTC; CDR3aa: CASSQVKWAGGLIYNEQFF
v_gene: TRBV5-1; j_gene: TRBJ1-6; d_gene: TRBD1; abundance: once; CDR3nt: TGCGCCAGCAGCGAAACGACAGGGGGGAAGGCGCCCCTCCACTTT; CDR3aa: CASSETTGGKAPLHF
v_gene: TRBV11-2; j_gene: TRBJ2-1; d_gene: .; abundance: .; CDR3nt: TGTGCCAGCAGCTTAGTGTTTGTCTCCGGGGGCGATGAGCAGTTCTTC; CDR3aa: CASSLVFVSGGDEQFF
v_gene: TRBV19; j_gene: TRBJ1-1; d_gene: .; abundance: .; CDR3nt: TGTGCCAGTAGGACACTGCGGTTGATGAACACTGAAGCTTTCTTT; CDR3aa: CASRTLRLMNTEAFF
v_gene: TRBV9; j_gene: TRBJ1-1; d_gene: .; abundance: .; CDR3nt: TGTGCCAGCAGCGTAGCCTGGGGAAGTACTGAAGCTTTCTTT; CDR3aa: CASSVAWGSTEAFF
v_gene: TRBV7-2; j_gene: TRBJ1-1; d_gene: .; abundance: .; CDR3nt: TGTGCCAGCAGCTTGACAGTGAACACTGAAGCTTTCTTT; CDR3aa: CASSLTVNTEAFF